The rows below give T cell receptor beta chains drawn from one sample of a study. TCRdb processed the 5' RACE reads anew with MiXCR; each CDR3 protein has one entry. This table holds about 32,000 distinct CDR3 sequences, roughly a quarter found once. Sequenced input: memory CD4+ T cells sorted from blood. All receptors derive from a female donor with breast cancer. The CDR3 runs from the conserved cysteine through the conserved F or W. The D gene is left open where the match is weak. Some rows have no size entry. The others give once, few or many, or a class for an expanded clone.

TRBV6-2/TRBV6-3	many	NA	TRBJ2-7	CASSLGYEQYF	TGTGCCAGCAGTTTGGGCTACGAGCAGTACTTC
TRBV6-5	few	TRBD1	TRBJ1-2	CASSYGGQVEGYTF	TGTGCCAGCAGTTACGGGGGACAGGTCGAGGGCTACACCTTC
TRBV5-1	NA	NA	TRBJ2-5	CASSLESPTETQYF	TGCGCCAGCAGCTTGGAAAGTCCTACAGAGACCCAGTACTTC
TRBV27	NA	NA	TRBJ2-7	CASSSTLDSSYEQYF	TGTGCCAGCAGTTCTACGTTGGACAGCTCCTACGAGCAGTACTTC
TRBV15	NA	NA	TRBJ2-5	CATSGLSETQYF	TGTGCCACCAGTGGGTTGTCAGAGACCCAGTACTTC
TRBV10-3	NA	NA	TRBJ2-7	CAISESIGLTGEQYF	TGTGCCATCAGTGAGTCGATAGGGCTCACGGGCGAGCAGTACTTC
TRBV27	NA	NA	TRBJ1-1	CASNPMAGIEAFF	TGTGCCAGCAATCCGATGGCGGGGATTGAAGCTTTCTTT
TRBV7-9	few	TRBD1	TRBJ2-7	CASSHLGTGTYEQYF	TGTGCCAGCAGCCACCTCGGGACAGGGACGTACGAGCAGTACTTC
TRBV7-6	few	TRBD1	TRBJ2-3	CASSLGQGKDTQYF	TGTGCCAGCAGCCTAGGACAGGGCAAAGATACGCAGTATTTT
TRBV6-2/TRBV6-3	NA	NA	TRBJ2-7	CAIQSIRSYEQYF	TGTGCCATACAAAGCATCCGCTCCTACGAGCAGTACTTC
TRBV4-2	many	NA	TRBJ2-3	CASSQGKGGSDTQYF	TGTGCCAGCAGCCAAGGCAAGGGTGGTTCAGATACGCAGTATTTT
TRBV18	NA	TRBD1	TRBJ2-2	CASSPWGQGKATGELFF	TGTGCCAGCTCACCCTGGGGACAGGGGAAGGCCACCGGGGAGCTGTTTTTT
TRBV27	NA	NA	TRBJ2-5	CASSFTPRVRETQYF	TGTGCCAGCAGTTTTACCCCACGAGTTAGAGAGACCCAGTACTTC
TRBV28	few	TRBD2	TRBJ2-3	CASSSGGTSRGTDTQYF	TGTGCCAGCAGTTCCGGGGGGACTAGCCGCGGCACAGATACGCAGTATTTT
TRBV27	few	NA	TRBJ1-5	CASSPRVALGNQPQHF	TGTGCCAGCAGTCCCCGGGTGGCCCTGGGCAATCAGCCCCAGCATTTT
TRBV27	many	NA	TRBJ1-5	CASSGVPLQGDDQPQHF	TGTGCCAGCAGTGGTGTTCCCCTCCAGGGTGACGATCAGCCCCAGCATTTT
TRBV11-2	NA	TRBD1	TRBJ2-7	CASSQGQDYEQYF	TGTGCCAGCAGCCAGGGACAGGACTACGAGCAGTACTTC
TRBV7-9	few	TRBD1	TRBJ2-7	CASSQGVGEQYF	TGTGCCAGCAGCCAGGGGGTAGGGGAGCAGTACTTC
TRBV6-5	NA	NA	TRBJ2-7	CASSYSGENYEQYF	TGTGCCAGCAGTTACTCCGGGGAAAACTACGAGCAGTACTTC
TRBV5-4	NA	NA	TRBJ2-2	CASKGGTGELFF	TGTGCCAGCAAAGGTGGCACCGGGGAGCTGTTTTTT
TRBV7-6	many	TRBD2	TRBJ2-1	CASSLAVSLSGSSYNEQFF	TGTGCCAGCAGCTTAGCAGTTAGCCTTAGCGGGAGCTCCTACAATGAGCAGTTCTTC
TRBV12-3/TRBV12-4	few	NA	TRBJ2-5	CASSSAGLSFQETQYF	TGTGCCAGCAGTTCGGCGGGACTTAGTTTCCAAGAGACCCAGTACTTC
TRBV6-5	few	TRBD2	TRBJ2-5	CASSSGGRQETQYF	TGTGCCAGCAGTTCGGGGGGTCGGCAAGAGACCCAGTACTTC
TRBV7-3	many	NA	TRBJ2-7	CASSLMSSGFHEQYF	TGTGCCAGCAGCTTAATGAGTTCAGGGTTCCACGAGCAGTACTTC
TRBV7-6	NA	NA	TRBJ1-5	CASGNNQTQHF	TGTGCCTCGGGAAATAATCAGACCCAGCATTTT
TRBV7-9	once	TRBD2	TRBJ2-3	CTSSLRGELGTQYF	TGTACCAGCAGCTTGCGGGGGGAACTCGGTACGCAGTATTTT
TRBV6-2/TRBV6-3	many	NA	TRBJ2-7	CASSYSTRDDEQYF	TGTGCCAGCAGTTACTCGACCAGGGACGACGAGCAGTACTTC
TRBV9	NA	NA	TRBJ2-7	CASSVGGICEQYF	TGTGCCAGCAGCGTAGGCGGGATATGCGAGCAGTACTTC
TRBV6-2/TRBV6-3	NA	NA	TRBJ1-5	CASSYSLYSNQPQHF	TGTGCCAGCAGTTACAGCCTATATAGCAATCAGCCCCAGCATTTT
TRBV9	many	TRBD1	TRBJ2-1	CASSPTGVTYNEQFF	TGTGCCAGCAGCCCAACAGGGGTAACCTACAATGAGCAGTTCTTC
TRBV27	NA	NA	TRBJ2-3	CASSFPDGGGGTDTQYF	TGTGCCAGCAGTTTCCCCGACGGGGGAGGAGGCACAGATACGCAGTATTTT
TRBV9	few	NA	TRBJ2-1	CASSVEGGGYNEQSF	TGTGCCAGCAGCGTAGAAGGGGGGGGGTACAATGAGCAGTCCTTC
TRBV7-9	NA	TRBD2	TRBJ2-7	CASSLREGSKSSYEQYF	TGTGCCAGCAGCCTCCGGGAGGGGTCCAAGAGCTCCTACGAGCAGTACTTC
TRBV12-3/TRBV12-4	NA	TRBD2	TRBJ2-7	CASSLLLPSSGVYEQYF	TGTGCCAGCAGTTTACTTCTTCCGAGTAGCGGGGTCTACGAGCAGTACTTC
TRBV9	few	NA	TRBJ1-2	CASSTWGINYGYTF	TGTGCCAGCAGCACTTGGGGGATCAACTATGGCTACACCTTC
TRBV28	NA	TRBD1	TRBJ1-1	CASSPRTGRGAFF	TGTGCCAGCAGTCCGAGGACAGGGAGAGGAGCTTTCTTT
TRBV10-2	many	NA	TRBJ2-3	CASSDRMGADTQYF	TGCGCCAGCAGTGACAGGATGGGCGCAGATACGCAGTATTTT
TRBV27	NA	NA	TRBJ2-1	CASSSQGTYNEQFF	TGTGCCAGCAGTTCTCAGGGTACCTACAATGAGCAGTTCTTC
TRBV29-1	few	TRBD1	TRBJ2-1	CSLVPGQGKEQFF	TGCAGCTTAGTCCCGGGACAGGGAAAGGAGCAGTTCTTC
TRBV5-1	few	NA	TRBJ2-6	CASMRSSGANVLTF	TGCGCCAGCATGCGGAGCTCTGGGGCCAACGTCCTGACTTTC
TRBV7-3	few	NA	TRBJ2-3	CASSSGGFTDTQYF	TGTGCCAGCAGCTCCGGGGGTTTCACAGATACGCAGTATTTT
TRBV27	many	NA	TRBJ1-1	CASTSTGRAFF	TGTGCCAGCACCAGTACAGGGAGAGCTTTCTTT
TRBV20-1	NA	TRBD1	TRBJ1-3	CSASSGQGIGGNTIYF	TGCAGTGCTAGTAGCGGACAGGGGATAGGTGGAAACACCATATATTTT
TRBV30	NA	NA	TRBJ2-1	CAWSGVAYNEQFF	TGTGCCTGGAGTGGGGTAGCTTACAATGAGCAGTTCTTC